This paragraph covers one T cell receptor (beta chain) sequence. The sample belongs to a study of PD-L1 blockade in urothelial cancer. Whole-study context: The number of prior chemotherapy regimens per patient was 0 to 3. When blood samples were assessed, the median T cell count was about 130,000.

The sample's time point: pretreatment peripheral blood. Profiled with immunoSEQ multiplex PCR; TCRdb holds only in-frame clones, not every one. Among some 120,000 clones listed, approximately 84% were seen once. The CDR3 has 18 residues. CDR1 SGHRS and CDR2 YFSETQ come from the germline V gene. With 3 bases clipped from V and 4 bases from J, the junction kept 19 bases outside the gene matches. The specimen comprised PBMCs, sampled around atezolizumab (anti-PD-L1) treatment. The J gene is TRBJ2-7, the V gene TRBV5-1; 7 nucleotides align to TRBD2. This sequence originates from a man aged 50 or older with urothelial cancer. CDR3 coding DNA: TGCGCCAGCAGCTACCACTCCCTCTCTGGCGGGAGATCGTACGAGCAGTACTTC. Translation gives CASSYHSLSGGRSYEQYF.